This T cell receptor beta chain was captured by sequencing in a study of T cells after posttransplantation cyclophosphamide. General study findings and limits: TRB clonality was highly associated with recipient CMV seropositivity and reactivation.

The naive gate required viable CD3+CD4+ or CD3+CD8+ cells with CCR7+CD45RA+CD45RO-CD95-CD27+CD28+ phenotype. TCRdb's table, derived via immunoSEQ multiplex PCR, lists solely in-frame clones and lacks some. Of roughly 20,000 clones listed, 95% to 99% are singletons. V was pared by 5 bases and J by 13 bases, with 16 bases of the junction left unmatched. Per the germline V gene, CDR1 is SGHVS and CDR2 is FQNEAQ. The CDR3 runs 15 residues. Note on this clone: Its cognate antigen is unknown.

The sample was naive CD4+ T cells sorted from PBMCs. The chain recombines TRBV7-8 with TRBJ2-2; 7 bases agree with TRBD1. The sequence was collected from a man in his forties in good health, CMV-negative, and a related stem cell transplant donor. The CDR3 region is CASSPEPGQFLRLFF. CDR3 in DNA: TGTGCCAGCAGCCCTGAACCGGGACAGTTCCTCCGGCTGTTTTTT. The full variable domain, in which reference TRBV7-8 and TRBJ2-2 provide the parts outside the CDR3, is GAGVSQSPRYKVAKRGQDVALRCDPISGHVSLFWYQQALGQGPEFLTYFQNEAQLDKSGLPSDRFFAERPEGSVSTLKIQRTQQEDSAVYLCASSPEPGQFLRLFFGEGSRLTVL.